Below are 9 T cell receptor beta chains sequenced from a single sample in a study of blood T cell repertoires in COVID-19 (dated by TCRdb to 2020 to 2022). The method was the immunoSEQ multiplex PCR assay. TCRdb provides this immuneACCESS table in a form limited to in-frame rearrangements. Some clones are lacking; in checked studies, under half of them reflect an unresolved V gene, and why the rest are absent is not known. The sample table holds approximately 250,000 clones, of which almost 85% were seen once. 4% to 4.5% of the sample is in the top ten clones. The specimen sequenced was peripheral blood. These receptors originate from a man between 50 and 59 years old with acute or convalescent COVID-19.

V is TRBV6-1 and J is TRBJ1-2; TRBD1 agrees at 9 bases. This CDR3 spans 16 amino acids. V gave up 4 bases and J gave up 7 bases; unmatched junction bases: 13. The germline CDR1 and CDR2 sequences are MNHNS and SASEGT. This CDR3 is CASSVWSTGGGTGYTF. The CDR3 DNA reads as TGTGCCAGCAGTGTTTGGTCGACAGGGGGTGGAACTGGCTACACCTTC.

The J gene is TRBJ2-1, the V gene TRBV2; 9 bases are shared with TRBD2. Trimming cost V 5 bases and J 7 bases; bases outside gene matches: 6. The CDR3 is made up of 14 amino acids. Germline V gives CDR1 SNHLY, CDR2 FYNNEI. The CDR3 reads CASSQGLALNEQFF. The CDR3, as DNA: TGTGCCAGCAGTCAGGGACTAGCCTTGAATGAGCAGTTCTTC.

The gene calls are TRBV5-1 and TRBJ1-2; tentative D call: TRBD1 (6 bases). Germline V lookup: CDR1 SGHRS, CDR2 YFSETQ. The CDR3 contains 15 residues. V was clipped by 5 bases and J by 3 bases, with 17 bases between them. Written as DNA, the CDR3 is TGCGCCAGCAGACTCAACGGACAGCCCCACTATGGCTACACCTTC. It specifies CASRLNGQPHYGYTF. The full variable domain, rest sourced from reference TRBV5-1 and TRBJ1-2, is KAGVTQTPRYLIKTRGQQVTLSCSPISGHRSVSWYQQTPGQGLQFLFEYFSETQRNKGNFPGRFSGRQFSNSRSEMNVSTLELGDSALYLCASRLNGQPHYGYTFGSGTRLTVV.

J is TRBJ2-5 and V is TRBV15, with D perhaps TRBD1 (5 bases). CDR1 and CDR2 from the germline V gene are LNHNV and YYDKDF (reference sequence). The CDR3 covers 15 residues. V was shortened by 1 base and J by 2 bases, with 11 bases between the two germline ends. This CDR3 is CATSRARGAQETQYF. Here the CDR3 DNA reads TGTGCCACCAGCAGAGCTAGGGGTGCACAAGAGACCCAGTACTTC.

The CDR3 spells CASSEAASRSSYNEQFF. In DNA form, the CDR3 reads TGTGCCAGCAGTGAAGCGGCTAGCCGGAGCTCCTACAATGAGCAGTTCTTC. V gene TRBV2 combines with J gene TRBJ2-1; possible D gene TRBD2, 5 bases. The CDR3 has 17 residues. Trimming pared 0 bases from V and 0 bases from J, leaving 12 bases between. The germline V gene has CDR1 SNHLY and CDR2 FYNNEI.

This chain links TRBV7-2 with TRBJ1-2; D is perhaps TRBD1 (6 bases). The CDR3 contains 15 residues. The V gene lost 5 bases and the J gene lost 6 bases, with 19 bases spanning the gap. CDR1 and CDR2 (germline): SGHTA, FQGNSA. The CDR3: CASSPFMDSFDGYTF. The CDR3 region has the DNA TGTGCCAGCAGCCCATTTATGGACAGTTTCGATGGCTACACCTTC.

The chain is built from TRBV7-3 and TRBJ1-3; 8 nucleotides line up with TRBD1. Unmatched junction bases numbered 6, after V lost 4 bases and J lost 1 base. The CDR3 contains 16 residues. Looked up from germline, CDR1 is SGHTA and CDR2 is FQGTGA. The DNA for the CDR3 is TGTGCCAGCAGCTCCGGGACAGGAAAGTCTGGAAACACCATATATTTT. Protein product: CASSSGTGKSGNTIYF. The variable domain in full, with the rest retrieved from reference TRBV7-3 and TRBJ1-3, is GAGVSQTPSNKVTEKGKYVELRCDPISGHTALYWYRQSLGQGPEFLIYFQGTGAADDSGLPNDRFFAVRPEGSVSTLKIQRTERGDSAVYLCASSSGTGKSGNTIYFGEGSWLTVV.

This clone was counted a few times. The CDR3 spells CASSQDVGGDYGYTF. In DNA form, the CDR3 reads TGCGCCAGCAGCCAAGATGTAGGGGGAGACTATGGCTACACCTTC. V and J are TRBV4-1 and TRBJ1-2; maybe TRBD1 (6 bases). CDR3 size: 15 residues. With 0 bases removed from V and 3 bases from J, the gap between germline ends came to 11 bases. Germline V lookup: CDR1 MGHRA, CDR2 YSYEKL.

The rearrangement uses TRBV10-3 and TRBJ2-4, with 7 nucleotides matching TRBD1. Germline V gives CDR1 ENHRY, CDR2 SYGVKD. This CDR3 is built from 15 residues. The V and J ends lost 3 bases and 5 bases, in that order; junction bases with no gene match: 7. The CDR3 here is CAISDSRDSQNIQYF. The DNA for the CDR3 is TGTGCCATCAGTGACTCCCGGGACAGCCAAAACATTCAGTACTTC.